The 28 T cell receptor beta chains below all came from one sample that was sequenced in a study of CD8 T cells in ankylosing spondylitis. Via MiXCR, TCRdb re-called the 5' RACE reads, giving one row per CDR3 protein. The sample has about 36,000 distinct CDR3 sequences, 11% seen once. Sequencing used synovial fluid, either unsorted or a sorted T cell fraction (not recorded which). Every receptor here comes from a male donor with ankylosing spondylitis.

This clonotype was seen repeatedly, ten times or more. The V and J genes are TRBV18 and TRBJ2-3, with 10 bases matching TRBD2. The length of the CDR3 is 16 residues. Germline V gives CDR1 KGHSH, CDR2 LQKENI. J lost 2 bases, V lost 2 bases, and 4 bases had no gene match. CDR3 coding DNA: TGTGCCAGCTCACCATTAGCGGGAGGTTCCACAGATACGCAGTATTTT. Translation gives CASSPLAGGSTDTQYF.

The chain couples TRBV27 to TRBJ2-1; 7 nucleotides line up with TRBD1. The V and J ends lost 5 bases and 4 bases, in that order; junction bases with no gene match: 8. This CDR3 spans 15 amino acids. Germline CDR1 and CDR2: MNHEY and SMNVEV (reference sequence). In DNA form, the CDR3 reads TGTGCCAGCAGTCTAGGGAGCAGGGGGTACAATGAGCAGTTCTTC. Amino acids: CASSLGSRGYNEQFF.

The chain links TRBV7-9 to TRBJ1-1, with D possibly matching TRBD1 (6 bases). The germline CDR1 and CDR2 sequences are SEHNR and FQNEAQ (reference sequence). The CDR3 loop spans 15 amino acids. Deletions cut 4 bases from V and 0 bases from J, with 12 bases between. The CDR3 nucleotides read TGTGCCAGCAGCTATTGGACAGCAATGAACACTGAAGCTTTCTTT. The encoded protein is CASSYWTAMNTEAFF.

This clonotype was found many times. This chain joins TRBV7-9 and TRBJ2-7, with D uncertain. The CDR3 is 12 residues long. With 3 bases removed from V and 3 bases from J, the gap between germline ends came to 6 bases. The germline V gene has CDR1 SEHNR and CDR2 FQNEAQ (reference sequence). The CDR3 nucleotides are TGTGCCAGCAGCTTGGACCTCTACGAGCAGTACTTC. Protein: CASSLDLYEQYF.

The chain recombines TRBV5-6 with TRBJ2-7, with D possibly being TRBD2 (6 bases). Trimming left V 0 bases short and J 0 bases short, with 10 bases between. Germline V gene sequence: CDR1 SGHDT, CDR2 YYEEEE. The CDR3 loop spans 15 amino acids. CDR3 in amino acids: CASSLVAGNSYEQYF. The CDR3 DNA is TGTGCCAGCAGCTTGGTGGCGGGAAACTCCTACGAGCAGTACTTC.

This clonotype was seen more than once but under ten times. The CDR3 protein is CASSPQWGTFGTDTQYF. The CDR3 DNA is TGTGCCAGCAGCCCACAGTGGGGGACCTTTGGGACAGATACGCAGTATTTT. The V and J genes are TRBV27 and TRBJ2-3; perhaps D is TRBD1 or TRBD2 (5 bases each). The germline CDR1 and CDR2 sequences are MNHEY and SMNVEV (reference sequence). CDR3 size: 17 residues. V shed 6 bases and J shed 3 bases, with 22 bases lying between them.

This clonotype was seen many times. One end of the junction fails to match germline, which may point to a read error. The CDR3 here is CASSLREDENTTYF. DNA for the CDR3: TGTGCCAGCAGCCTCCGGGAAGACGAAAACACCACATATTTT. The gene calls are TRBV5-6 and TRBJ1-3; D is uncertain. The CDR3 is made up of 14 amino acids. Per germline, CDR1 SGHDT and CDR2 YYEEEE. Full variable domain (remainder filled in from reference TRBV5-6 and TRBJ1-3): DAGVTQSPTHLIKTRGQQVTLRCSPKSGHDTVSWYQQALGQGPQFIFQYYEEEERQRGNFPDRFSGHQFPNYSSELNVNALLLGDSALYLCASSLREDENTTYFGEGSWLTVV.

In this sample, this clonotype turned up many times. This rearrangement joins TRBV29-1 to TRBJ2-1, with TRBD1 identical over 9 bases. CDR1 SQVTM and CDR2 ANQGSEA come from the germline V gene. The CDR3 has 17 amino acids. V gave up 4 bases and J gave up 7 bases; unmatched junction bases: 17. The CDR3 loop reads CSVGRGYPGQGINEQFF. DNA for the CDR3: TGCAGCGTTGGAAGGGGTTACCCGGGACAGGGAATAAATGAGCAGTTCTTC.

This clonotype was detected a few times. The gene calls are TRBV20-1 and TRBJ2-5; D is uncertain. The V end lost 7 bases, the J end lost 1 base, and 10 bases lay between the germline ends. The germline gives CDR1 DFQATT, CDR2 SNEGSKA (reference sequence). The CDR3 has 12 residues. CDR3 sequence reads: CSGFLAQETQYF. The CDR3 DNA sequence: TGCAGTGGGTTCCTGGCCCAAGAGACCCAGTACTTC.

Ten or more counts support this clonotype. V and J are TRBV28 and TRBJ2-7, with 7 nucleotides matching TRBD1. J was trimmed by 3 bases and V by 0 bases; bases with no gene match: 2. The CDR3 consists of 14 residues. Germline V gene data show CDR1 as MDHEN and CDR2 as SYDVKM. In nucleotides, the CDR3 is TGTGCCAGCAGTTTATGGGGGACAGACTACGAGCAGTACTTC. Translated: CASSLWGTDYEQYF. The entire variable domain, with the rest obtained from reference TRBV28 and TRBJ2-7, is as follows: DVKVTQSSRYLVKRTGEKVFLECVQDMDHENMFWYRQDPGLGLRLIYFSYDVKMKEKGDIPEGYSVSREKKERFSLILESASTNQTSMYLCASSLWGTDYEQYFGPGTRLTVT.

This clonotype was detected once. This rearrangement joins TRBV27 to TRBJ2-7, with TRBD2 identical over 9 bases. Trimming cost V 8 bases and J 7 bases; bases outside gene matches: 9. Germline V gives CDR1 MNHEY, CDR2 SMNVEV (reference sequence). The CDR3 length is 13 residues. This CDR3 reads CASPSGLAVEQYF. As DNA, the CDR3 is TGTGCCAGCCCATCGGGACTAGCAGTTGAGCAGTACTTC.

This clonotype occurred a few times. This chain uses TRBV5-1 with TRBJ2-2; 15 bases are shared with TRBD2. Trimming took 4 bases from V and 6 from J; bases not matched to a gene: 13. The CDR3 covers 19 residues. Germline assignment: CDR1 SGHRS and CDR2 YFSETQ. In DNA, the CDR3 is TGCGCCAGCAGCCCTGGACTAGCGGGAGGGGGATTCCCAGCCGGGGAGCTGTTTTTT. Its protein is CASSPGLAGGGFPAGELFF. Looking up the rest from reference TRBV5-1 and TRBJ2-2 gives the full variable domain: KAGVTQTPRYLIKTRGQQVTLSCSPISGHRSVSWYQQTPGQGLQFLFEYFSETQRNKGNFPGRFSGRQFSNSRSEMNVSTLELGDSALYLCASSPGLAGGGFPAGELFFGEGSRLTVL.

Notes on this clonotype: A much larger clonotype is one base distant, so this may be a read error. J is TRBJ2-3 and V is TRBV9; the D gene is possibly TRBD2 (5 bases). The CDR3 spans 15 residues. Per the germline V gene, CDR1 is SGDLS and CDR2 is YYNGEE. CDR3 residues: CDSSVASYSTDTQYF. CDR3 sequence (DNA): TGTGACAGCAGCGTAGCTAGCTACAGCACAGATACGCAGTATTTT.

This clonotype was detected a few times. The CDR3 is CSADFASYGYTF. Written as DNA, the CDR3 is TGCAGCGCCGACTTTGCCAGCTATGGCTACACCTTC. V is TRBV29-1 and J is TRBJ1-2; D ambiguous. Per germline, CDR1 SQVTM and CDR2 ANQGSEA. This CDR3 has 12 residues. Trimming removed 7 bases at V and 4 bases at J, with 13 bases between.

This clonotype came up many times. The chain has TRBV19 and TRBJ2-7; D is unresolved. V lost 3 bases and J 2 bases, leaving 14 bases between the germline ends. This CDR3 contains 15 residues. Germline values: CDR1 LNHDA, CDR2 SQIVND (reference sequence). For the CDR3, the DNA is TGTGCCAGTAGTATTGGCCTACCGGTCCCCTACGAGCAGTACTTC. Amino acid sequence: CASSIGLPVPYEQYF.

The J gene is TRBJ2-2, the V gene TRBV6-1, with 8 nucleotides matching TRBD1. The germline V gene encodes CDR1 MNHNS and CDR2 SASEGT. The CDR3 is made up of 17 amino acids. The V gene end was trimmed by 6 bases and the J gene end by 0 bases; junction bases not matched to a gene: 9. The CDR3 loop reads CASSWDRREPNTGELFF. The DNA of the CDR3 is TGTGCCAGCAGCTGGGACAGGAGGGAACCGAACACCGGGGAGCTGTTTTTT.

This clonotype was detected many times. CDR3 DNA sequence: TGTGCCAGCAGCTCCTCAGACAGCCTCTCTGGGGCCAACGTCCTGACTTTC. Translating it yields CASSSSDSLSGANVLTF. V gene TRBV7-9 combines with J gene TRBJ2-6; possibly TRBD1 for D (5 bases). Germline V gives CDR1 SEHNR, CDR2 FQNEAQ (reference sequence). The CDR3 loop spans 17 amino acids. V gave up 4 bases and J gave up 0 bases, with 13 bases separating them.

This clonotype was picked up a small number of times. The rearrangement joins TRBV29-1 to TRBJ2-1; no clear D gene. V gave up 0 bases and J gave up 6 bases, with 6 bases separating them. The CDR3 spans 12 residues. Looked up from germline, CDR1 is SQVTM and CDR2 is ANQGSEA. The CDR3 region is CSVEEPRNEQFF. The DNA for the CDR3 is TGCAGCGTTGAAGAGCCCCGCAATGAGCAGTTCTTC.

In its sample, this clonotype was seen many times. The rearrangement joins TRBV13 to TRBJ1-1; 10 bases map to TRBD1. The ends lost 0 bases at V and 5 bases at J; junction bases unmatched: 6. CDR1 is PRHDT and CDR2 is FYEKMQ in the germline V gene (reference sequence). This CDR3 spans 16 amino acids. The CDR3 loop reads CASSLGTGGFRTEAFF. The DNA for the CDR3 is TGTGCCAGCAGCTTAGGGACAGGGGGCTTTAGGACTGAAGCTTTCTTT.

This clonotype was detected ten times or more. The chain combines TRBV7-6 with TRBJ2-3, with D hard to call. With 0 bases removed from V and 0 bases from J, the gap between germline ends came to 10 bases. Looked up from germline, CDR1 is SGHVS and CDR2 is FNYEAQ. This CDR3 comprises 16 residues. CDR3 region: CASSLAETTSTDTQYF. The CDR3, as DNA: TGTGCCAGCAGCTTAGCTGAAACTACTAGCACAGATACGCAGTATTTT.

The V and J genes are TRBV19 and TRBJ1-5; 7 bases agree with TRBD1. V was pared by 10 bases and J by 2 bases, with 8 bases of the junction left unmatched. Germline V lookup: CDR1 LNHDA, CDR2 SQIVND (reference sequence). This CDR3 contains 14 residues. The CDR3 sequence is CATSGQGGNQPQHF. CDR3 coding DNA: TGTGCCACCTCGGGGCAGGGGGGCAATCAGCCCCAGCATTTT.

This clonotype showed up just a few times. The chain is built from TRBV7-3 and TRBJ2-3; D not certain. Per the germline V gene, CDR1 is SGHTA and CDR2 is FQGTGA. With 2 bases removed from V and 0 bases from J, the gap between germline ends came to 12 bases. The CDR3 is 16 residues long. The CDR3 nucleotides read TGTGCCAGCAGCTTAGGTGCCGGAGCTAGCACAGATACGCAGTATTTT. Amino acids: CASSLGAGASTDTQYF.

This clonotype showed up many times. In DNA, the CDR3 is TGCAGCGTTGAATTGGTGACCAGGGACGAGCAGTACTTC. Amino acids: CSVELVTRDEQYF. The genes are TRBV29-1 and TRBJ2-7, with D perhaps matching TRBD1 (5 bases). Germline CDR1 is SQVTM and CDR2 is ANQGSEA. The CDR3 contains 13 residues. Trimming shortened V by 2 bases and J by 5 bases, and 13 bases separated the two germline ends.

This clonotype has just a few counts. The chain uses TRBV7-3 and TRBJ2-2, with 12 bases that match TRBD2. This CDR3 comprises 16 residues. V trimming: 5 bases; J trimming: 3 bases; junction bases outside the gene matches: 4. The germline CDR1 and CDR2 sequences are SGHTA and FQGTGA. The CDR3 region is CASSPRTSGDTGELFF. Written as DNA, the CDR3 is TGTGCCAGCAGCCCGCGGACTAGCGGGGACACCGGGGAGCTGTTTTTT.

This chain connects TRBV5-1 to TRBJ1-6; perhaps TRBD1 as D (5 bases). Germline V gene sequence: CDR1 SGHRS, CDR2 YFSETQ. V was shortened by 4 bases and J by 9 bases, with 14 bases between the two germline ends. The CDR3 covers 14 residues. Here the CDR3 reads CASSTDGTGSPLHF. The CDR3 bases are TGCGCCAGCAGCACGGACGGGACGGGTTCACCCCTCCACTTT.

This clonotype was counted at least ten times. The chain combines TRBV27 with TRBJ2-3; D remains ambiguous. Between the trimmed V and J ends, which lost 6 bases and 0 bases, there was a span of 16 bases. Germline CDR1 reads MNHEY; CDR2 reads SMNVEV (reference sequence). There are 16 residues in the CDR3. This CDR3 is CASRSIGYMSTDTQYF. The CDR3 nucleotides read TGTGCCAGCAGATCGATAGGCTACATGAGCACAGATACGCAGTATTTT.

The chain links TRBV7-9 to TRBJ1-5; D possibly corresponds to TRBD1 (5 bases). V was clipped by 5 bases and J by 3 bases, with 11 bases between them. The CDR3 is 14 amino acids. The germline gives CDR1 SEHNR, CDR2 FQNEAQ (reference sequence). The CDR3 DNA reads TGTGCCAGCAGCGGAGGGGTCTCCAATCAGCCCCAGCATTTT. Translated, it gives CASSGGVSNQPQHF. The whole variable domain, filled in from reference TRBV7-9 and TRBJ1-5, reads DTGVSQNPRHKITKRGQNVTFRCDPISEHNRLYWYRQTLGQGPEFLTYFQNEAQLEKSRLLSDRFSAERPKGSFSTLEIQRTEQGDSAMYLCASSGGVSNQPQHFGDGTRLSIL.

The rearrangement uses TRBV5-4 and TRBJ1-1, with a possible D match to TRBD1 (6 bases). CDR1 is SGHNT, CDR2 YYREEE, per germline (reference sequence). V was clipped by 5 bases and J by 5 bases, with 10 bases between them. There are 12 residues in the CDR3. Written as DNA, the CDR3 is TGTGCCAGCAGTCCCCAGGGGACTGAAGCTTTCTTT. As protein: CASSPQGTEAFF.